This T cell receptor (beta chain) was retrieved from a study of CD8 T cells in Susac syndrome. Notes on the study in general: The relatively small number of individuals in the TCR sequencing and HLA analysis was acknowledged by the study.

In regard to this clonotype: The antigen remains undetermined.

CDR1 LGHNA and CDR2 YNFKEQ come from the germline V gene. The CDR3 runs to 14 residues. V was pared by 0 bases and J by 10 bases, with 15 bases between. The multiple sclerosis controls were treatment-naive patients, and their relapsing-remitting disease was stable or active. An amount of RNA that ranged from 0.5 to 1 ug was reverse transcribed with random hexamers. The immunoSEQ assay covered 54 Vbeta and 13 Jbeta segments for CDR3. One entry per CDR3 protein, called by TCRdb with MiXCR from the immunoSEQ multiplex PCR reads. The sample contains roughly 200,000 distinct CDR3 sequences, 85% to 95% of which appear only once.

The sequenced material came from CD4+ T cells from PBMCs. The chain combines TRBV4-2 with TRBJ1-1, with a tentative D call TRBD1 (5 bases). This clonotype was obtained from a human donor with multiple sclerosis. The CDR3, as DNA: TGTGCCAGCAGCCAAGATCGGGACGCGAGGGCAGCTTTCTTT. As protein: CASSQDRDARAAFF.